Listed here is a single TCR beta chain. The V and J ends lost 5 bases and 5 bases respectively, with 10 bases between them. Per germline, CDR1 SNHLY and CDR2 FYNNEI. The CDR3 runs 13 residues. The sample originates from a study of cytomegalovirus exposure and HLA in healthy donors. It was with 60 Vbeta and 13 Jbeta primers that the PCR ran. Clones were sequenced by immunoSEQ multiplex PCR, and TCRdb holds only the in-frame ones, with some missing. The table has 150,000 to 200,000 clones, over 75% seen once; the top ten hold 1.3%. The rearrangement links TRBV2 to TRBJ1-5; D not resolved. Sequenced input: PBMCs. This clonotype was sampled from a man between 45 and 60 years old in good health and CMV-seropositive. The CDR3 protein is CASSIDAYQPQHF. The CDR3 DNA reads as TGTGCCAGCAGTATCGATGCGTATCAGCCCCAGCATTTT.